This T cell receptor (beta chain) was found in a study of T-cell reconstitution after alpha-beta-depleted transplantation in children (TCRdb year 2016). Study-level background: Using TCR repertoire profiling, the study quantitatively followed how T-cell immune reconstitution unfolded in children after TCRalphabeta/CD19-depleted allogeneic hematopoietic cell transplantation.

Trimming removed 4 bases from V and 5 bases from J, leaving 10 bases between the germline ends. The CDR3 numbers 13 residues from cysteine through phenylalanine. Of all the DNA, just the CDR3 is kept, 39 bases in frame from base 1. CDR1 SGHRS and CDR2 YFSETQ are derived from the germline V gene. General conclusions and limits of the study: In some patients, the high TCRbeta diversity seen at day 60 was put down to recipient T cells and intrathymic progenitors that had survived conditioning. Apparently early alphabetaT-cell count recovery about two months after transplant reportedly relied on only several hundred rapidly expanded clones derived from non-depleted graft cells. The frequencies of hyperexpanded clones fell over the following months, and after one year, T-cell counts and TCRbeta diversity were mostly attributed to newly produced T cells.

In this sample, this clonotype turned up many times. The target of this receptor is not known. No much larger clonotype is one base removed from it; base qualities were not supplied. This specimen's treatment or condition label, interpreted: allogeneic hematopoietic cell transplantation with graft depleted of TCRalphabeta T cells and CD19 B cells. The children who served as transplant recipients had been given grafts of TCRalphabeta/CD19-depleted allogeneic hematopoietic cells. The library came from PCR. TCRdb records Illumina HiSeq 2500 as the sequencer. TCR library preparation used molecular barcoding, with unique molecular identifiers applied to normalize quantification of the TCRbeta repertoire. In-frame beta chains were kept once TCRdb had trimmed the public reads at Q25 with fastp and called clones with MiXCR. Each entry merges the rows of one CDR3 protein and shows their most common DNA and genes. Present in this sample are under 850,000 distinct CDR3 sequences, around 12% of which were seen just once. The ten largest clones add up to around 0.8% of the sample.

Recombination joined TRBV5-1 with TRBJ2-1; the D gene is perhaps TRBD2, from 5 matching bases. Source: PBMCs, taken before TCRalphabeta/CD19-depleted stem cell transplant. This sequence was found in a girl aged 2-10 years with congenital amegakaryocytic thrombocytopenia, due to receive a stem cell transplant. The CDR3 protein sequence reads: CASSATGDNEQFF. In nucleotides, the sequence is TGCGCCAGCAGCGCAACCGGGGACAATGAGCAGTTCTTC.